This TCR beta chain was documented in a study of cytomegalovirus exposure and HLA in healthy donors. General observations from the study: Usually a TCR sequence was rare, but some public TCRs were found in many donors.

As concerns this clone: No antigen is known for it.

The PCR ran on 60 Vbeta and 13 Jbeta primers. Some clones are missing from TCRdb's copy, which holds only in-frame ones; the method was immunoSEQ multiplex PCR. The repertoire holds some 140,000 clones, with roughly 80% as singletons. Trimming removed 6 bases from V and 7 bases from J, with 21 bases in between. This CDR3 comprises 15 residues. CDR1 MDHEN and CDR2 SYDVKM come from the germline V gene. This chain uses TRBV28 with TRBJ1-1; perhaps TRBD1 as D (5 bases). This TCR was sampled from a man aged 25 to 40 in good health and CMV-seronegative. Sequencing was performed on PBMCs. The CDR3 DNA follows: TGTGCCAGCAGCCCCCGGGGGGGGAAAAGTGTTGAAGCTTTCTTT. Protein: CASSPRGGKSVEAFF. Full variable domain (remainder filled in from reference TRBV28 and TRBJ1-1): DVKVTQSSRYLVKRTGEKVFLECVQDMDHENMFWYRQDPGLGLRLIYFSYDVKMKEKGDIPEGYSVSREKKERFSLILESASTNQTSMYLCASSPRGGKSVEAFFGQGTRLTVV.